This T cell receptor (beta chain) was captured by sequencing in a study of graft-versus-host responses after intestinal transplantation. In the study overall: Anti-thymocyte globulin induction was given to all recipients, followed by tacrolimus and steroids for about 3 years. Whole-study findings and limits: High graft-versus-host to host-versus-graft clonal ratios were seen in allografts of patients with graft-donor T cell macrochimerism. Detected in recipient marrow were GvH clones, some of which were first observed in ileum or blood.

Worth noting for this clone: Its antigen is currently unknown.

CDR1 and CDR2 (germline): ENHRY, SYGVKD. This CDR3 is 13 amino acids long. V shed 10 bases and J shed 2 bases, with 15 bases lying between them. The table came from immunoSEQ multiplex PCR; TCRdb's copy has only in-frame clones and leaves some out. The sample shows about 120,000 clones, over 80% of them seen only once. This receptor was identified in a human donor who received an intestinal transplant. The V call is TRBV10-3, the J call TRBJ2-7, with D possibly called TRBD1 or TRBD2 (5 bases each). The source material was unstimulated CD4+ T cells sorted from spleen or lymph node cells, sampled before intestinal transplant. The CDR3 reads CASSGTGPYEQYF. In nucleotides, the CDR3 is TGTGCCAGTTCCGGGACGGGCCCCTACGAGCAGTACTTC.